This T cell receptor beta chain was sequenced during a study of cytomegalovirus exposure and HLA in healthy donors (dated by TCRdb to 2016 to 2017). For the study in its entirety: The 666 repertoires of the first cohort and the 95 to 150 validation repertoires were produced on the same platform, according to a later analysis. A separate validation cohort of more than 100 different subjects was used in addition to the approximately 610-subject first cohort. The study aimed to test whether signatures of past pathogen exposure could be identified by cataloging public T cell receptors. The study combined high-throughput TCR immunosequencing, statistical association of individual TCRs with disease status, and machine learning to predict cytomegalovirus infection status.

The receptor library was made with the immunoSEQ multiplex PCR assay. The original methods were these. A statistical classification framework was built for diagnosing cytomegalovirus status from the catalog of TCR beta chain sequences. TCRdb holds this immuneACCESS table with in-frame rearrangements only. Some clones are missing; in checked studies, unresolved V genes explain under half, and the rest has no known cause. D and trimming come from the DNA, and the V and J calls and clone size come from that table. Within this sample are 73,000 or so clones, with around 94% of them counted one time only. In total, the top ten clones hold roughly 3.2% of the sample. The germline V gene (reference sequence) yields MNHEY for CDR1 and SMNVEV for CDR2. V is cut back by 5 bases and J by 1 base, with 15 bases in the junction unmatched. From the cysteine up to the phenylalanine, the CDR3 has a length of 18 residues. Just CDR3 DNA is preserved here, 54 bases in frame from base 1.

What the work shows at the level of the full study, not this receptor alone: A later analysis had no HLA typing for the validation cohort, so co-occurrence there was scored across all 110 or so repertoires. In vitro tests confirmed that a few of the cytomegalovirus-associated TCR beta chains recognize cytomegalovirus antigens. The authors suggested that the approach could potentially be extended to other disease states and immunological phenotypes. A later analysis found that TCRs clustered in the first cohort also tended to co-occur in the 120 or so validation repertoires, with 90% to 95% of cluster scores above 0. Cytomegalovirus status was reported to be diagnosed by the classifier with high specificity and sensitivity in both the original and validation cohorts. Across donors, most TCR sequences were observed very rarely, whereas some public TCRs were present in many individuals. A total of 164 TCR beta chains were listed by the study as associated with cytomegalovirus.

This clone was observed a single time. The target of this receptor is not known. Within one base of it there is no much larger clone, and no base qualities were kept. The donors belonged to the validation cohort of roughly 120 subjects, which was separate from the approximately 660-subject first cohort. The rearrangement joined TRBV27 to TRBJ1-2; a stretch of 8 junction bases matches TRBD1. The clonotype originates from a woman between 18 and 29 years old in good health and CMV-seropositive. Sample: PBMCs. CDR3 sequence: CASSPTRGPLRFNYGYTF. The nucleotides read TGTGCCAGCAGTCCCACCAGGGGGCCCCTTAGATTTAACTATGGCTACACCTTC.